This passage covers 7 T cell receptor beta chains from one sample sequenced in a study of precursors of human CD4 cytotoxic T cells. TCRdb recomputed calls from the reads with MiXCR, one row per CDR3 protein. The repertoire has about 740 distinct CDR3 sequences, about 17% of them found once; the top ten carry 7% to 8%. Sorted CD4+ central memory, effector memory, IL-7R-high TEMRA and IL-7R-negative TEMRA cells underwent bulk UMI sequencing. Sequencing was performed on memory CD4+ T cells from blood (PBMCs). These receptors came from a human donor in good health.

This chain links TRBV5-1 with TRBJ2-3, with D possibly being TRBD1 or TRBD2 (6 bases each). This CDR3 is built from 16 residues. CDR1 and CDR2 (germline): SGHRS, YFSETQ. V lost 1 base, J lost 4 bases, and 16 bases lay in between. The CDR3, as DNA: TGCGCCAGCAGCTTGTTGGGGGGCGCTTTCCCAGATACGCAGTATTTT. This translates into CASSLLGGAFPDTQYF.

This clonotype was picked up a small number of times. The chain employs TRBV20-1 and TRBJ2-4, with D maybe TRBD2 (6 bases). V lost 0 bases, J lost 2 bases, and 14 bases lay in between. The CDR3 has 16 amino acids. Germline loops: CDR1 DFQATT, CDR2 SNEGSKA (reference sequence). As DNA, the CDR3 is TGCAGTGCTAGAGATCTCAACGGGAGCCCCAAAAACATTCAGTACTTC. It is translated as CSARDLNGSPKNIQYF.

The chain joins TRBV7-9 to TRBJ2-7; 7 bases map to TRBD2. CDR3 length: 17 residues. In germline, CDR1 is SEHNR, CDR2 FQNEAQ (reference sequence). The junction had 13 bases not matched to a gene; V was cut back by 1 base and J by 4 bases. The CDR3 coding sequence is TGTGCCAGCAGCTTAGGGGTTCGGCTAGCGGTCACGTACGAGCAGTACTTC. Its translation: CASSLGVRLAVTYEQYF.

This clonotype was detected a few times. This sequence joins TRBV5-6 and TRBJ2-5; D remains ambiguous. The CDR3 loop spans 13 amino acids. The ends were cut back, 4 bases at V and 4 bases at J, with 11 bases in the middle. CDR1 is SGHDT, CDR2 YYEEEE, per germline. CDR3: CASSLRGAETQYF. The CDR3 coding sequence is TGTGCCAGCAGCCTTCGCGGAGCAGAGACCCAGTACTTC.

The table lists this clonotype with a few counts. CDR3 in DNA: TGTGCCACCAGTGATTTGCCCCTAGCAGGCACCGGGGAGCTGTTTTTT. It encodes CATSDLPLAGTGELFF. The J gene is TRBJ2-2, the V gene TRBV24-1; possibly TRBD2 for D (5 bases). Trimming shortened V by 0 bases and J by 4 bases, and 11 bases separated the two germline ends. Germline-derived CDR1 and CDR2 are KGHDR and SFDVKD. The CDR3 length is 16 residues.

This clonotype occurred a few times. V is TRBV18 and J is TRBJ2-7; D unclear. With 0 bases removed from V and 5 bases from J, the gap between germline ends came to 8 bases. This CDR3 is 13 amino acids long. CDR1 and CDR2 (germline): KGHSH, LQKENI. The chain's CDR3 is CASSPPAQDEQYF. CDR3 nucleotides: TGTGCCAGCTCACCACCAGCTCAGGACGAGCAGTACTTC. Full variable domain (missing parts from reference TRBV18 and TRBJ2-7): NAGVMQNPRHLVRRRGQEARLRCSPMKGHSHVYWYRQLPEEGLKFMVYLQKENIIDESGMPKERFSAEFPKEGPSILRIQQVVRGDSAAYFCASSPPAQDEQYFGPGTRLTVT.

The table lists this clonotype with a few counts. The chain is built from TRBV6-6 and TRBJ1-1; no clear D gene. CDR1 and CDR2 from the germline V gene are MNHNY and SVGAGI (reference sequence). The CDR3 sequence is 11 residues long. V lost 6 bases, J lost 4 bases, and 6 bases lay in between. Here the CDR3 reads CASSPATEAFF. CDR3 DNA: TGTGCCAGCAGCCCGGCCACTGAAGCTTTCTTT.